Sequencing of this TCR beta chain was carried out in a study of OX40 agonist ivuxolimab in advanced cancers. Study-wide context: Having had anti-PD-1, anti-PD-L1 or anti-CTLA-4 therapy before was allowed, and approximately 40% had some.

It was autoimmune disease history or systemic immunosuppression that excluded patients. A word on this clone: The target antigen is unknown.

Study-wide results and limits: Antigen specificity was not determined for the expanded peripheral T cells. Certain nonresponders additionally had low normalized T-cell clonal expansion.

The CDR3 is 14 residues long. Germline loops: CDR1 SGHTS, CDR2 YDEGEE. The ends lost 4 bases at V and 10 bases at J; junction bases unmatched: 6. Here immunoSEQ multiplex PCR was the method, and the copy in TCRdb shows in-frame clones only, minus some. The data show over 55,000 clones, with 85% to 90% seen just once and approximately 1.8% held by the top ten. The rearrangement joins TRBV5-8 to TRBJ1-6, with 9 bases lining up with TRBD1. Sequencing used CD4+ or CD8+ T cells sorted from blood, obtained in a trial of the OX40 agonist ivuxolimab. The TCR originated in an adult with an advanced solid tumor such as melanoma, head and neck, liver or kidney cancer. The CDR3 here is CASSLGTGSSPLHF. The CDR3, as DNA: TGTGCCAGCAGCCTCGGGACAGGGAGCTCACCCCTCCACTTT.